This T cell receptor beta chain was recorded in a study of T cells in localized non-small cell lung cancer. Overall study findings and caveats: In adjacent lung, a median roughly 58 of the top 100 tumor clones were found. Highest T cell clonality was seen in uninvolved adjacent lung, surpassing that measured in tumor.

In the case of this clone: The antigen is not known.

Only in-frame clones appear in the TCRdb table, and some are missing; sequencing was by immunoSEQ multiplex PCR. This table has 11,000 or so clones, 85% appearing once. Germline-derived CDR1 and CDR2 are MDHEN and SYDVKM. Trimming removed 8 bases from V and 0 bases from J; junction bases left unmatched: 5. The CDR3 length is 15 residues. This rearrangement joins TRBV28 to TRBJ1-5; TRBD1 aligns across 9 bases. Specimen: peripheral blood, collected before any cancer treatment. The source is a male donor at least 60 years old with stage I lung adenocarcinoma. The CDR3 nucleotides are TGTGCCAGCGGTGGGACAGGGAATAGCAATCAGCCCCAGCATTTT. The encoded protein is CASGGTGNSNQPQHF.